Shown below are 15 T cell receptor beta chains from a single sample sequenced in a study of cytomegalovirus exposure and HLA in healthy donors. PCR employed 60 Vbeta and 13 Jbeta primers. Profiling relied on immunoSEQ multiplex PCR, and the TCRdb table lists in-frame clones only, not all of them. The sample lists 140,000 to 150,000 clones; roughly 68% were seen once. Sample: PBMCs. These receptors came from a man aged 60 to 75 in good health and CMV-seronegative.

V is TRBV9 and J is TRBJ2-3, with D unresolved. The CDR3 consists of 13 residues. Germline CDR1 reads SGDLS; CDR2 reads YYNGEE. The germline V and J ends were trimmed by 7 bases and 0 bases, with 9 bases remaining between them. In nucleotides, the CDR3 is TGTGCCAGCGGGCCTCTGAGCACAGATACGCAGTATTTT. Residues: CASGPLSTDTQYF. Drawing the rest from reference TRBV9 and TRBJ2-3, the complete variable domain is DSGVTQTPKHLITATGQRVTLRCSPRSGDLSVYWYQQSLDQGLQFLIQYYNGEERAKGNILERFSAQQFPDLHSELNLSSLELGDSALYFCASGPLSTDTQYFGPGTRLTVL.

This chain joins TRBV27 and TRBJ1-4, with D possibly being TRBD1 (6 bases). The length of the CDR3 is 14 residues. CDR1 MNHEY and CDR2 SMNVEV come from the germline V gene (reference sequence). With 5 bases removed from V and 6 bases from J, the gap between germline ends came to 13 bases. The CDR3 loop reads CASSHSRQDEKLFF. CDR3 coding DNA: TGTGCCAGCAGTCACTCTCGACAGGATGAAAAACTGTTTTTT. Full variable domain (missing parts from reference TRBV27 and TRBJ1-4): EAQVTQNPRYLITVTGKKLTVTCSQNMNHEYMSWYRQDPGLGLRQIYYSMNVEVTDKGDVPEGYKVSRKEKRNFPLILESPSPNQTSLYFCASSHSRQDEKLFFGSGTQLSVL.

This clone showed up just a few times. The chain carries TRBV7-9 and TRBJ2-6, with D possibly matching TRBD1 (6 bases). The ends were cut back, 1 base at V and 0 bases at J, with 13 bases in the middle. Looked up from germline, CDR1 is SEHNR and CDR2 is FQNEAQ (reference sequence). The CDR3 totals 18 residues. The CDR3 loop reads CASSLEEDSHSGANVLTF. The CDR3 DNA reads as TGTGCCAGCAGCTTAGAGGAGGACAGTCACTCTGGGGCCAACGTCCTGACTTTC.

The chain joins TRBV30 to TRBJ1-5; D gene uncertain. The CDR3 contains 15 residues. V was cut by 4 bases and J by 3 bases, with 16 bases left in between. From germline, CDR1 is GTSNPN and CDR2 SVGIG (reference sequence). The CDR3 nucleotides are TGTGCCTGGAATAAACCGTCGGAGGCCAATCAGCCCCAGCATTTT. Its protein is CAWNKPSEANQPQHF.

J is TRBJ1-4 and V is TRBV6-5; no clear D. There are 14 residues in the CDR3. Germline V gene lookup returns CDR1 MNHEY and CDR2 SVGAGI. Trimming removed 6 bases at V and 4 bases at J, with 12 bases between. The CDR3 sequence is CASRPLVGNEKLFF. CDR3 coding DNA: TGTGCCAGCAGACCCCTGGTCGGTAATGAAAAACTGTTTTTT.

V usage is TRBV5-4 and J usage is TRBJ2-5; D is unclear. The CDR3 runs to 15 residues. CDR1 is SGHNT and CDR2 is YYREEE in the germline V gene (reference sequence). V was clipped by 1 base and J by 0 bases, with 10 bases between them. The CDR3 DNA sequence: TGTGCCAGCAGCTTGAGCCCGGGTCACCAAGAGACCCAGTACTTC. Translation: CASSLSPGHQETQYF.

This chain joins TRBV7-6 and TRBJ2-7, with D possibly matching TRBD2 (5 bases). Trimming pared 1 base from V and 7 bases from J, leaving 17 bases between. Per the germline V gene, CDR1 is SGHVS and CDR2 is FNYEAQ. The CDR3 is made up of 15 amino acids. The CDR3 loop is CASSLGDRAGGEQYF. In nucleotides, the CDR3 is TGTGCCAGCAGCTTAGGAGATAGGGCGGGTGGGGAGCAGTACTTC.

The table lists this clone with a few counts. The CDR3 DNA follows: TGTGCCAGCACCTCGAAGAGCGGGAGGGGGACCGGGGAGCTGTTTTTT. Amino acids: CASTSKSGRGTGELFF. The chain is built from TRBV2 and TRBJ2-2; 10 bases are shared with TRBD2. This CDR3 contains 16 residues. V lost 7 bases to trimming and J lost 5 bases; unmatched junction nucleotides: 10. CDR1 and CDR2 (germline): SNHLY, FYNNEI.

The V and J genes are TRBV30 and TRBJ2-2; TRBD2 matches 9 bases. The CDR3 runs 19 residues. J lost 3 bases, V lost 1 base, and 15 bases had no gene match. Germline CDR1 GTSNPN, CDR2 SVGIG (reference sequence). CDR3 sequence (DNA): TGTGCCTGGAGTGGGGATAGCGGGAGTAGCCTCCGAGACACCGGGGAGCTGTTTTTT. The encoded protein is CAWSGDSGSSLRDTGELFF.

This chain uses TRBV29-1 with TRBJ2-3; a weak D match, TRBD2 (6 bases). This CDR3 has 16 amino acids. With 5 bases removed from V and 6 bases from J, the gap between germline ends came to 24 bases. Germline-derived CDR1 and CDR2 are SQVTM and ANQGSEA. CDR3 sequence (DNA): TGCAGCGTTCACCCTCGAGTAGCGGAGCTCCTGGATACGCAGTATTTT. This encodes CSVHPRVAELLDTQYF.

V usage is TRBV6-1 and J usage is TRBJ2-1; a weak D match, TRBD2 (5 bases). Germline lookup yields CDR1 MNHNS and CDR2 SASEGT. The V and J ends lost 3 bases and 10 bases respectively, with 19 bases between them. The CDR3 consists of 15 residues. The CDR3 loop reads CASSDTLAPLDEQFF. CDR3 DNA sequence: TGTGCCAGCAGTGATACGCTAGCTCCCTTAGACGAGCAGTTCTTC.

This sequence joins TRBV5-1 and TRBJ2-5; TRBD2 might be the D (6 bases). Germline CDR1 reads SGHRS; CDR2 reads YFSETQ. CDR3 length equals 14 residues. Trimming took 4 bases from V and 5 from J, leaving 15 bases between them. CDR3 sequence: CASSGTSSGETQYF. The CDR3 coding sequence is TGCGCCAGCAGCGGGACTTCATCAGGGGAGACCCAGTACTTC.

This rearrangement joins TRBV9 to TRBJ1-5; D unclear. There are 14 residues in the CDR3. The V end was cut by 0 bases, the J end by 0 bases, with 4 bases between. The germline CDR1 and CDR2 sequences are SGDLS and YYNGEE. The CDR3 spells CASSVGSSNQPQHF. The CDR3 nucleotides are TGTGCCAGCAGCGTAGGTAGTAGCAATCAGCCCCAGCATTTT.

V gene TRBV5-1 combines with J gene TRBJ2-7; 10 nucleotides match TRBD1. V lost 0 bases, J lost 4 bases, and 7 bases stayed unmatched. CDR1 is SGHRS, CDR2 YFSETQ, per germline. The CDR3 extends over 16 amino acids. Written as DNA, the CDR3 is TGCGCCAGCAGCTTGGCCGGGGACAGGGGTGGGTACGAGCAGTACTTC. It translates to CASSLAGDRGGYEQYF.

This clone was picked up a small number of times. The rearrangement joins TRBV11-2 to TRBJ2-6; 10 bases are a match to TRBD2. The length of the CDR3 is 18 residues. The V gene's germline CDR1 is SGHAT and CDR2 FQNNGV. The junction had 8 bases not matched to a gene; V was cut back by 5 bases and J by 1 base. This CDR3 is CASSIQRGGLSGANVLTF. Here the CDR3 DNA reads TGTGCCAGCAGCATCCAGCGGGGGGGTCTTTCTGGGGCCAACGTCCTGACTTTC.